This TCR beta chain was captured in a study of control samples from healthy donors and cancer patients. Using immunoSEQ multiplex PCR, the repertoire was profiled, and TCRdb retains in-frame clones only, with some absent. This table has about 150,000 clones, over 90% appearing once. This clone was observed a handful of times. Losses at the gene ends were 6 bases for V and 7 bases for J; bases not matched to a gene: 8. The CDR3 sequence is 14 residues long. Germline V gene sequence: CDR1 LNHDA, CDR2 SQIVND (reference sequence). The sequencing sample was made of blood. This sequence was found in a man aged 45-65 years in good health. The chain carries TRBV19 and TRBJ1-2; 10 bases agree with TRBD1. DNA for the CDR3: TGTGCCAGTAGCCGGGACAGGGGAATAGCTGGCTACACCTTC. Its translation: CASSRDRGIAGYTF.